These T cell receptor beta chains were read from a single sample in a study of T cells in Graves' hyperthyroidism and ophthalmopathy. MiXCR was run by TCRdb on the multiplex PCR reads, yielding one entry per CDR3 protein. The top ten hold around 35% of the sample, which has fewer than 450,000 distinct CDR3 sequences, roughly a sixth seen once. The sequencing sample was made of blood. The receptor set was obtained from a woman under 40 with Graves' hyperthyroidism that later progressed to Graves' ophthalmopathy. Each CDR3 is given with its conserved first and last residue. The D gene is left open where the match is weak. Size is stated for part of the rows, as once, few or many counts, or as a class when the clone is expanded.

>few|TRBJ1-4|TRBD1|TRBV5-6|15
TGTGCCAGCAGCGGCGGGACAGGGATCAACGAAAAACTGTTTTTT
CASSGGTGINEKLFF
>few|TRBJ2-1|.|TRBV13|14
TGTGCCAGCAGCTCATCGACCTACTACAATGAGCAGTTCTTC
CASSSSTYYNEQFF
>many|TRBJ1-3|.|TRBV11-2|16
TGTGCCAGCAGCTTAGATCTGGCGAGCTCTGGAAACACCATATATTTT
CASSLDLASSGNTIYF
>many|TRBJ1-1|.|TRBV6-1|13
TGTGCCAGCAGAGCCTGGGGGGGGTTTGGAGCTTTCTTT
CASRAWGGFGAFF
>few|TRBJ2-3|TRBD2|TRBV20-1|16
TGCAGTGCTAGAAGACTAGCGGGAGGGCCGACAGATACGCAGTATTTT
CSARRLAGGPTDTQYF
>many|TRBJ2-5|TRBD1|TRBV10-3|15
TGTGCCATCAGTGACGGACAGGGGGCAGCGGAGACCCAGTACTTC
CAISDGQGAAETQYF
>many|TRBJ2-2|.|TRBV12-3/TRBV12-4|18
TGTGCCAGCAGTTTCGTTTTCCCGGACAGACCAAACACCGGGGAGCTGTTTTTT
CASSFVFPDRPNTGELFF
>few|TRBJ2-1|.|TRBV20-1|15
TGCAGTGCTAGAGATTTGAAGCGGACCTACAATGAGCAGTTCTTC
CSARDLKRTYNEQFF
>many|TRBJ2-7|.|TRBV20-1|17
TGCAGTGCTAGACCCCCGCTGGGCACGCGGGGAGACTACGAGCAGTACTTC
CSARPPLGTRGDYEQYF
>many|TRBJ2-1|.|TRBV6-4|13
TGTGCCAGCAGTGACTCGACTAGCAATGAGCAGTTCTTC
CASSDSTSNEQFF
>many|TRBJ1-1|.|TRBV6-5|14
TGTGCCAGCAGTTACTCGACCGTGGGCACTGAAGCTTTCTTT
CASSYSTVGTEAFF
>few|TRBJ2-1|.|TRBV5-5|16
TGTGCCAGCAGCAGTAGCGGCCACGGGATTAACAATGAGCAGTTCTTC
CASSSSGHGINNEQFF
>many|TRBJ1-1|.|TRBV25-1|13
TGTGCCACAACCCGGGGGGAGAGGACTGAAGCTTTCTTT
CATTRGERTEAFF
>.|TRBJ2-5|.|TRBV27|15
TGTGCCAGCAGTTTGGCAGGGGCCGGCCGGGAGACCCAGTACTTC
CASSLAGAGRETQYF
>.|TRBJ2-1|TRBD2|TRBV2|18
TGTGCCAGCGAGACCTGGTCGAGCGGGACTGACTCCTACAATGAGCAGTTCTTC
CASETWSSGTDSYNEQFF
>.|TRBJ2-3|.|TRBV28|16
TGTGCCAGCAACCCCTCCCCCGGGACTAGCACAGATACGCAGTATTTT
CASNPSPGTSTDTQYF
>many|TRBJ2-7|TRBD2|TRBV28|15
TGTGCCAGCAGTTTAATGTCTAGCGGGAGTCACGAGCAGTACTTC
CASSLMSSGSHEQYF
>few|TRBJ1-3|.|TRBV11-2|14
TGTGCCAGCAGCTCCCTTACGGGTGGAAACACCATATATTTT
CASSSLTGGNTIYF
>many|TRBJ2-1|.|TRBV11-2|13
TGTGCCAGCAGCTTAGTTTCCCCGGATGAGCAGTTCTTC
CASSLVSPDEQFF
>many|TRBJ2-7|TRBD2|TRBV30|13
TGTGCCTGGAGTGTAGGACTAGCGAACGAGCAGTACTTC
CAWSVGLANEQYF
>.|TRBJ2-3|TRBD2|TRBV7-2|16
TGTGCCAGCAGCTTGACTAGCGGGAGTCTCTCAGATACGCAGTATTTT
CASSLTSGSLSDTQYF
>many|TRBJ1-3|.|TRBV11-2|17
TGTGCCAGCAGCTTAGGGCACGCCGGGACCTCTGGAAACACCATATATTTT
CASSLGHAGTSGNTIYF
>many|TRBJ1-3|TRBD1|TRBV5-1|14
TGCGCCAGTCGCACAGGGGCCTCTGGAAACACCATATATTTT
CASRTGASGNTIYF
>few|TRBJ2-7|TRBD2|TRBV7-2|16
TGTGCCAGCAGTTCGGGACTAGCGGGAGGGTCCTACGAGCAGTACTTC
CASSSGLAGGSYEQYF
>many|TRBJ1-5|TRBD1|TRBV2|13
TGTGCCAGCAGGGACAGGGGGTATCAGCCCCAGCATTTT
CASRDRGYQPQHF
>many|TRBJ2-1|TRBD2|TRBV28|17
TGTGCCATCTCTATGGTAGCGGGATCGGGGTCCTACAATGAGCAGTTCTTC
CAISMVAGSGSYNEQFF
>many|TRBJ2-2|.|TRBV28|16
TGTGCCAGCAGTCCTGACTCCCTCACGAACACCGGGGAGCTGTTTTTT
CASSPDSLTNTGELFF
>many|TRBJ2-5|.|TRBV20-1|14
TGCAGTGCCCCGGACCAGAGGGGGAAAGAGACCCAGTACTTC
CSAPDQRGKETQYF
>many|TRBJ1-1|.|TRBV5-1|15
TGCGCCAGCAGCTCAGAATGGGCTGGCGTGGCTGAAGCTTTCTTT
CASSSEWAGVAEAFF
>many|TRBJ1-4|.|TRBV7-2|13
TGTGCCAGCAGCTTTTTGTTAGGCGAAAAACTGTTTTTT
CASSFLLGEKLFF
>few|TRBJ2-1|.|TRBV7-9|15
TGTGCCAGCACAACTATGGGTTGGGGTTACAATGAGCAGTTCTTC
CASTTMGWGYNEQFF
>.|TRBJ2-7|TRBD2|TRBV29-1|15
TGCAGCGTTGCCCCGGGGACTAGCAGAAGCTACGAGCAGTACTTC
CSVAPGTSRSYEQYF
>.|TRBJ2-3|.|TRBV5-4|15
TGTGCCAGCAGCTCCCCGGCGCAGGTAACAGATACGCAGTATTTT
CASSSPAQVTDTQYF
>many|TRBJ2-2|.|TRBV12-3/TRBV12-4|13
TGTGCCAGCGACCACGAAGTCCCCGGGGAGCTGTTTTTT
CASDHEVPGELFF
>few|TRBJ2-1|TRBD2|TRBV19|15
TGTGCCAGTAGTATCTCCGGGGGGTACTACAATGAGCAGTTCTTC
CASSISGGYYNEQFF
>.|TRBJ1-6|.|TRBV4-2|14
TGTGCCAGCAGCCAAGCGGCCTTAAATTCACCCCTCCACTTT
CASSQAALNSPLHF
>.|TRBJ1-1|.|TRBV27|14
TGTGCCAGCAGTTTATTCGCGTCGAACACTGAAGCTTTCTTT
CASSLFASNTEAFF
>many|TRBJ2-5|.|TRBV13|12
TGTGCCAGCTCGGCGGGCCAAGAGACCCAGTACTTC
CASSAGQETQYF
>.|TRBJ1-2|TRBD1|TRBV20-1|14
TGCAGTGCTAGAGATAGGGGGACAGGGTGGGGCTACACCTTC
CSARDRGTGWGYTF
>.|TRBJ1-5|.|TRBV28|15
TGTGCCAGCAGATTCCGGCGGTTTAGCAATCAGCCCCAGCATTTT
CASRFRRFSNQPQHF
>many|TRBJ1-1|.|TRBV29-1|12
TGCAGCGCGGCGACTGGCCACACTGAAGCTTTCTTT
CSAATGHTEAFF
>.|TRBJ2-5|TRBD1|TRBV28|16
TGTGCCAGCAGTTCTCCCCAATCTCAGACAGGGGAGACCCAGTACTTC
CASSSPQSQTGETQYF
>many|TRBJ2-3|TRBD2|TRBV5-1|15
TGCGCCAGCAGCGTTATAGCGGGACTTACAGATACGCAGTATTTT
CASSVIAGLTDTQYF
>.|TRBJ2-1|.|TRBV19|14
TGTGCCAGTAGTATTATGGGGGCCGCGGCGGAGCAGTTCTTC
CASSIMGAAAEQFF
>.|TRBJ2-2|TRBD2|TRBV19|16
TGTGCCAGTACCCCTGGACTAGCGGGGCCCACCGGGGAGCTGTTTTTT
CASTPGLAGPTGELFF
>.|TRBJ2-1|TRBD2|TRBV5-1|14
TGCGCCAGCACCCCTAGCGGGATTAACAATGAGCAGTTCTTC
CASTPSGINNEQFF
>.|TRBJ1-6|.|TRBV20-1|16
TGCAGTGCTACAAAACGAGTGGGGGGCCTCAATTCACCCCTCCACTTT
CSATKRVGGLNSPLHF
>.|TRBJ2-7|.|TRBV7-2|16
TGTGCCAGCAGCCCTCGTGAGGGGATGAGCTCCTACGAGCAGTACTTC
CASSPREGMSSYEQYF
>many|TRBJ2-5|.|TRBV11-1|15
TGTGCCAGCAGCGTTAGCTATTCTGGGGGAGAGACCCAGTACTTC
CASSVSYSGGETQYF
>.|TRBJ2-7|TRBD2|TRBV10-2|12
TGCGCCAGCCGGGGACTAGCCGACGAGCAGTACTTC
CASRGLADEQYF
>many|TRBJ2-1|TRBD2|TRBV11-2|16
TGTGCCAGCAGCTCAAGGACTAGCGGCGGGGCCAATGAGCAGTTCTTC
CASSSRTSGGANEQFF
>.|TRBJ1-2|.|TRBV5-6|12
TGTGCCAGCACCGAAGGACCGGTGGGCTACACCTTC
CASTEGPVGYTF
>many|TRBJ2-4|.|TRBV12-3/TRBV12-4|12
TGTGCCAGCAGTTTCGAGGGTAGCATTCAGTACTTC
CASSFEGSIQYF
>many|TRBJ2-7|TRBD1|TRBV19|15
TGTGCCAGTAGTGAACCGGGACAGGGGGGCGACGAGCAGTACTTC
CASSEPGQGGDEQYF